These 16 T cell receptor beta chains were sequenced from one sample in a study of PD-1 blockade in mismatch repair-deficient tumors (TCRdb year 2017). Preparation of the library involved the immunoSEQ multiplex PCR assay. This immuneACCESS table, as held by TCRdb, lists in-frame sequences with V and J called but not all clones. Of the missing ones, under half trace to an unresolved V gene in checked studies; the others have no known cause. Recorded for this sample are tens of thousands of clones; approximately 84% of them occurred a single time. The ten largest clones add up to over 15% of the sample. The sample in question was peripheral blood, obtained 2 weeks after starting pembrolizumab. The receptors here all came from an adult with mismatch repair-deficient cancer.

This chain links TRBV7-9 with TRBJ2-1, with 12 bases identical to TRBD2. The CDR3 has 17 amino acids. Trimming removed 1 base from V and 5 bases from J; junction bases left unmatched: 6. Germline assignment: CDR1 SEHNR and CDR2 FQNEAQ (reference sequence). The CDR3 DNA reads as TGTGCCAGCAGCTTAGGGACTAGCGGGGCACCGCACAATGAGCAGTTCTTC. Amino acid sequence: CASSLGTSGAPHNEQFF.

The chain carries TRBV25-1 and TRBJ1-4; 9 nucleotides line up with TRBD1. Trimming cost V 3 bases and J 8 bases; bases outside gene matches: 7. CDR1 and CDR2 (germline): MGHDK, SYGVNS. The CDR3 is made up of 15 amino acids. This CDR3 is CASSDPGQGREKLFF. The CDR3 region has the DNA TGTGCCAGCAGTGACCCGGGACAGGGAAGAGAAAAACTGTTTTTT.

V and J are TRBV11-2 and TRBJ2-7; D unclear. Germline loops: CDR1 SGHAT, CDR2 FQNNGV. V was clipped by 5 bases and J by 3 bases, with 8 bases between them. The CDR3 spans 12 residues. The CDR3 bases are TGTGCCAGCAGCCCGTCGGGCTACGAGCAGTACTTC. Its translation: CASSPSGYEQYF.

The chain employs TRBV4-3 and TRBJ2-1; no firm D call. CDR1 and CDR2 (germline): LGHNA, YSLEER. V dropped 1 base and J dropped 9 bases, with 1 base sitting between them. The CDR3 loop spans 10 amino acids. The CDR3 loop is CASSQAEQFF. In DNA form, the CDR3 reads TGCGCCAGCAGCCAAGCTGAGCAGTTCTTC.

V is TRBV5-6 and J is TRBJ2-6, with D possibly TRBD1 on 6 matching bases. Germline-derived CDR1 and CDR2 are SGHDT and YYEEEE. The V and J ends lost 3 bases and 0 bases respectively, with 10 bases between them. The CDR3 totals 16 residues. CDR3 coding DNA: TGTGCCAGCAGCTACACAGGGTACTCTGGGGCCAACGTCCTGACTTTC. Translated, it gives CASSYTGYSGANVLTF.

The genes are TRBV5-6 and TRBJ1-3; TRBD1 is a possible D gene (5 bases). V was clipped by 0 bases and J by 1 base, with 11 bases between them. The CDR3 has 16 residues. From germline, CDR1 is SGHDT and CDR2 YYEEEE. This chain's CDR3 is CASSLGAGGSGNTIYF. CDR3 nucleotides: TGTGCCAGCAGCTTGGGGGCCGGGGGATCTGGAAACACCATATATTTT.

The chain uses TRBV6-4 and TRBJ2-2, with D perhaps TRBD1 or TRBD2 (6 bases each). The germline V gene encodes CDR1 MRHNA and CDR2 SNTAGT. The CDR3 sequence is 15 residues long. Trimming stripped 3 bases from V and 3 bases from J, with 11 bases between. The CDR3 DNA is TGTGCCAGCAGTGAACAGGGAGGAGACACCGGGGAGCTGTTTTTT. It codes for CASSEQGGDTGELFF.

V is TRBV30 and J is TRBJ2-3, with 7 bases fitting TRBD1. Germline V gene sequence: CDR1 GTSNPN, CDR2 SVGIG (reference sequence). The CDR3 runs 15 residues. Losses at the gene ends were 2 bases for V and 1 base for J; bases not matched to a gene: 6. CDR3 in amino acids: CAWSTTGEGTDTQYF. The CDR3 DNA sequence: TGTGCCTGGAGTACAACAGGGGAAGGCACAGATACGCAGTATTTT.

CDR3 loop: CASSDWAAGASDTQYF. The CDR3 DNA reads TGTGCCAGCAGTGATTGGGCAGCGGGAGCATCAGATACGCAGTATTTT. The chain uses TRBV6-1 and TRBJ2-3; 8 bases map to TRBD2. The CDR3 is made up of 16 amino acids. With V trimmed by 3 bases and J by 4 bases, 9 bases remained unmatched. Germline assignment: CDR1 MNHNS and CDR2 SASEGT.

The chain joins TRBV28 to TRBJ2-7; possible D gene TRBD1, 6 bases. This CDR3 has 16 amino acids. V shed 3 bases and J shed 0 bases, with 15 bases lying between them. The germline CDR1 and CDR2 sequences are MDHEN and SYDVKM. CDR3 sequence reads: CASSFSGGRGSYEQYF. CDR3 coding DNA: TGTGCCAGCAGTTTTTCGGGCGGCAGGGGCTCCTACGAGCAGTACTTC.

This clone has more than one count but fewer than ten. V gene TRBV2 combines with J gene TRBJ1-5, with no clear D. V was clipped by 4 bases and J by 7 bases, with 17 bases between them. The CDR3 spans 15 residues. Germline-derived CDR1 and CDR2 are SNHLY and FYNNEI. The CDR3 region has the DNA TGTGCCAGCAGTGGGTCTTTCCGTGGGCCACAGCCCCAGCATTTT. Amino acids: CASSGSFRGPQPQHF.

The chain recombines TRBV7-9 with TRBJ2-4; D gene uncertain. This CDR3 has 12 amino acids. V was clipped by 2 bases and J by 8 bases, with 7 bases between them. Germline CDR1 is SEHNR and CDR2 is FQNEAQ (reference sequence). CDR3 sequence (DNA): TGTGCCAGCAGCTTAAGCTGGGACATTCAGTACTTC. It is translated as CASSLSWDIQYF.

This rearrangement joins TRBV11-2 to TRBJ2-7; 7 nucleotides align to TRBD2. Germline V CDR1 and CDR2: SGHAT, FQNNGV. V shed 0 bases and J 1 base; nucleotides not matched to a gene: 3. The CDR3 extends over 15 amino acids. CDR3 nucleotides: TGTGCCAGCAGCTTAGAGGGACTACCTTCCTACGAGCAGTACTTC. Translated: CASSLEGLPSYEQYF.

J is TRBJ1-1 and V is TRBV10-2; 9 bases align to TRBD1. CDR3 length: 13 amino acids. Per the germline V gene, CDR1 is WSHSY and CDR2 is SAAADI. Trimming cost V 7 bases and J 2 bases; bases outside gene matches: 2. Written as DNA, the CDR3 is TGCGCCAGCAACAGGGGGCTCAACACTGAAGCTTTCTTT. Protein sequence: CASNRGLNTEAFF.

The chain uses TRBV5-6 and TRBJ1-2; D gene uncertain. Between the trimmed V and J ends, which lost 5 bases and 2 bases, there was a span of 16 bases. CDR3 length equals 15 residues. Germline V CDR1 and CDR2: SGHDT, YYEEEE. Here the CDR3 DNA reads TGTGCCAGCAGTGTAAAGACCGGTGGGAACTATGGCTACACCTTC. Translating gives CASSVKTGGNYGYTF.

This clone came up once. In DNA, the CDR3 is TGTGCCAGCAGTCCTTTGGGGACAGGGGGCAATGAGCAGTTCTTC. Translating it yields CASSPLGTGGNEQFF. V and J are TRBV28 and TRBJ2-1; 11 bases are a match to TRBD1. V shed 5 bases, J shed 6 bases, and the junction held 6 bases outside the gene matches. The CDR3 runs 15 residues. The germline V gene encodes CDR1 MDHEN and CDR2 SYDVKM.